These T cell receptor beta chains were read from a single sample in a study of cytomegalovirus exposure and HLA in healthy donors. Assay used: immunoSEQ multiplex PCR; TCRdb lists only in-frame clones, some missing. The sample lists 65,000 to 85,000 clones, almost 80% seen once, with around a fifth in the top ten. The sample taken for sequencing was PBMCs. These receptors came from a woman aged 40 to 50 in good health and CMV-seropositive. Both conserved end residues are part of each CDR3. D genes are given only for firm matches. Clone size is given for some rows only: seen once, a few or many times, or a class if the clone is expanded.

TRBD1	TRBV27	-	TRBJ1-4	13	CASSGQGPEKLFF	TGTGCCAGCAGTGGACAGGGACCTGAAAAACTGTTTTTT
-	TRBV30	-	TRBJ1-2	15	CAWSRRGTENYGYTF	TGTGCCTGGAGTCGAAGGGGGACGGAGAACTATGGCTACACCTTC
-	TRBV6-6	-	TRBJ1-1	13	CASSPRVNTEAFF	TGTGCCAGCAGTCCCAGGGTGAACACTGAAGCTTTCTTT
TRBD2	TRBV7-6	-	TRBJ2-1	17	CASSLAVRGGIYNEQFF	TGTGCCAGCAGCTTAGCCGTACGGGGGGGAATCTACAATGAGCAGTTCTTC
TRBD1	TRBV29-1	few	TRBJ1-1	12	CSAVTGGTEAFF	TGCAGCGCTGTGACAGGGGGTACTGAAGCTTTCTTT
TRBD1	TRBV7-2	many	TRBJ1-1	14	CASSLWGQGTEAFF	TGTGCCAGCAGCTTATGGGGACAGGGAACTGAAGCTTTCTTT
TRBD1	TRBV19	-	TRBJ1-5	13	CASRDRGGQPQHF	TGTGCCAGTAGGGACAGGGGAGGTCAGCCCCAGCATTTT
TRBD1	TRBV5-4	-	TRBJ1-2	16	CASSFQVTGGVDGYTF	TGTGCCAGCAGCTTTCAAGTGACAGGGGGCGTTGATGGCTACACCTTC
TRBD1	TRBV6-5	-	TRBJ1-5	15	CASSSITGGNQPQHF	TGTGCCAGCAGCTCCATCACAGGGGGCAATCAGCCCCAGCATTTT
-	TRBV2	-	TRBJ1-1	10	CASGGEGAFF	TGTGCCAGCGGGGGGGAGGGCGCTTTCTTT
TRBD1	TRBV7-7	-	TRBJ2-3	15	CASSPTGGSTDTQYF	TGTGCCAGCAGCCCTACAGGGGGTAGCACAGATACGCAGTATTTT
-	TRBV2	-	TRBJ1-1	15	CASRTQGTMNTEAFF	TGTGCCAGCAGGACGCAGGGTACGATGAACACTGAAGCTTTCTTT
TRBD2	TRBV2	-	TRBJ2-3	14	CASSASGVTDTQYF	TGTGCCAGCAGTGCTAGCGGGGTCACAGATACGCAGTATTTT
-	TRBV29-1	once	TRBJ1-3	14	CSVGGGFSGNTIYF	TGCAGCGTTGGGGGGGGGTTCTCTGGAAACACCATATATTTT
-	TRBV10-3	-	TRBJ2-1	14	CAIGRDTSYNEQFF	TGTGCCATCGGGCGAGACACTTCCTACAATGAGCAGTTCTTC
-	TRBV2	-	TRBJ1-6	14	CASSIGQQNSPLHF	TGTGCCAGCAGTATAGGACAGCAGAATTCACCCCTCCACTTT
-	TRBV2	-	TRBJ2-5	14	CASSGLTSQETQYF	TGTGCCAGCAGTGGTTTAACTAGCCAAGAGACCCAGTACTTC
TRBD1	TRBV29-1	few	TRBJ1-2	12	CSVEGGGDGYTF	TGCAGCGTTGAAGGAGGGGGCGATGGCTACACCTTC
-	TRBV6-5	-	TRBJ2-1	13	CASSSGLYNEQFF	TGTGCCAGCAGTTCAGGGCTATACAATGAGCAGTTCTTC
TRBD1	TRBV28	-	TRBJ2-7	13	CASRGTGGREQYF	TGTGCCAGCAGGGGGACAGGGGGCCGCGAGCAGTACTTC
-	TRBV19	few	TRBJ2-3	14	CASSIQGSTDTQYF	TGTGCCAGTAGTATTCAGGGGAGCACAGATACGCAGTATTTT
-	TRBV2	-	TRBJ2-1	14	CASSGTRRDAEQFF	TGTGCCAGCAGTGGTACGAGGCGGGATGCTGAGCAGTTCTTC
-	TRBV5-8	-	TRBJ2-5	13	CASSRTGFGAQYF	TGTGCCAGCAGCCGGACTGGTTTTGGGGCCCAGTACTTC
TRBD2	TRBV30	-	TRBJ2-7	24	CAWSVPRPSRGLAGVSNLIYEQYF	TGTGCCTGGAGTGTACCTCGCCCTTCCCGGGGACTAGCGGGAGTCTCGAACTTAATCTACGAGCAGTACTTC
-	TRBV20-1	-	TRBJ2-5	11	CSANGVETQYF	TGCAGTGCTAATGGAGTAGAGACCCAGTACTTC
TRBD2	TRBV10-2	-	TRBJ2-3	15	CASKVLAGVQDTQYF	TGCGCCAGCAAAGTGCTAGCGGGAGTTCAAGATACGCAGTATTTT
-	TRBV2	-	TRBJ2-1	15	CASSEAVSSYNEQFF	TGTGCCAGCAGTGAAGCGGTGAGCTCCTACAATGAGCAGTTCTTC
TRBD2	TRBV5-4	-	TRBJ2-5	14	CASTASGSQETQYF	TGTGCCAGCACCGCTAGCGGTAGTCAAGAGACCCAGTACTTC
-	TRBV2	-	TRBJ2-6	14	CANQGRSGANVLTF	TGTGCCAATCAGGGGCGGTCTGGGGCCAACGTCCTGACTTTC
TRBD2	TRBV25-1	-	TRBJ2-1	15	CASSEFGGGFDEQFF	TGTGCCAGCAGTGAATTCGGCGGGGGGTTCGATGAGCAGTTCTTC
TRBD1	TRBV15	-	TRBJ1-5	19	CATSIRDRGQSYSNQPQHF	TGTGCCACCAGCATCCGGGACAGGGGACAGTCTTATAGCAATCAGCCCCAGCATTTT
TRBD1	TRBV5-5	-	TRBJ1-1	15	CASSTSTGYGTEAFF	TGTGCCAGCAGCACGTCGACAGGGTATGGGACTGAAGCTTTCTTT
-	TRBV6-5	few	TRBJ2-3	11	CASREGDTQYF	TGTGCCAGCAGGGAGGGAGATACGCAGTATTTT
-	TRBV6-5	-	TRBJ1-5	15	CASSYSDSQNQPQHF	TGTGCCAGCAGTTACTCCGACAGTCAAAATCAGCCCCAGCATTTT
-	TRBV27	-	TRBJ2-2	17	CASSLGSFSLNTGELFF	TGTGCCAGCAGTTTAGGTTCATTTTCACTGAACACCGGGGAGCTGTTTTTT
TRBD2	TRBV6-5	-	TRBJ2-7	14	CASSRLAGENEQYF	TGTGCCAGCAGTCGACTAGCGGGAGAGAACGAGCAGTACTTC
-	TRBV30	-	TRBJ2-5	16	CAWRGGQGRLTETQYF	TGTGCCTGGAGAGGTGGGCAGGGGCGACTTACCGAGACCCAGTACTTC